This T cell receptor beta chain was identified in a study of cytomegalovirus exposure and HLA in healthy donors. Whole-study findings and limits: The authors later linked a missense DCLRE1C variant to TCR beta V- and J-gene trimming. The sole available immune exposure information was CMV serostatus. An analysis done earlier found most TCR beta V segments productive about 87% or about 30% of the time. Among TCR beta chains, those listed as cytomegalovirus-associated numbered about 160.

About this clone itself: The antigen remains unidentified.

After removal of 6 bases from V and 4 bases from J, the junction contained 5 bases not matched to a gene. CDR1 and CDR2 (germline): SGHRS, YFSETQ. The CDR3 length is 15 residues. 13 Jbeta primers and 60 Vbeta primers were used for the PCR. TCRdb's copy holds only in-frame clones and misses some; the assay was immunoSEQ multiplex PCR. This table has approximately 200,000 clones, roughly four fifths appearing once. The material sequenced was PBMCs. This rearrangement joins TRBV5-1 to TRBJ2-1; 12 bases are shared with TRBD2. This sequence originates from a girl aged 2 to 9 in good health and CMV-seronegative. As DNA, the CDR3 is TGCGCCAGCATGCCTAGCGGGGGGGAGTACAATGAGCAGTTCTTC. As protein: CASMPSGGEYNEQFF. The variable domain in full, with the rest retrieved from reference TRBV5-1 and TRBJ2-1, is KAGVTQTPRYLIKTRGQQVTLSCSPISGHRSVSWYQQTPGQGLQFLFEYFSETQRNKGNFPGRFSGRQFSNSRSEMNVSTLELGDSALYLCASMPSGGEYNEQFFGPGTRLTVL.